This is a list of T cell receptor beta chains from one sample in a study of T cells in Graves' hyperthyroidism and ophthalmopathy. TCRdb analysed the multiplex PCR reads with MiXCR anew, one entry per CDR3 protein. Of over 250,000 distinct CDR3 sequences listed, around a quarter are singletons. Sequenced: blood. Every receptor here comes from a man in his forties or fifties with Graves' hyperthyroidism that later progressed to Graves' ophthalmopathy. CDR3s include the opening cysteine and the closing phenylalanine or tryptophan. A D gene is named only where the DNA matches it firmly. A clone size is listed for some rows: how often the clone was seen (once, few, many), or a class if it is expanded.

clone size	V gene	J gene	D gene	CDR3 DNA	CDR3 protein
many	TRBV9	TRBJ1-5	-	TGTACCTGGCGAAAAAGCAATCAGCCCCAGCATTTT	CTWRKSNQPQHF
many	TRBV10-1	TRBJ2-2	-	TGCGCCAGCAGTGAGGGGCAAAACACCGGGGAGCTGTTTTTT	CASSEGQNTGELFF
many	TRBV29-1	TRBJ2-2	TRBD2	TGCAGCGTGGGATTAGCGGGAGGGCCCGGGGAGCTGTTTTTT	CSVGLAGGPGELFF
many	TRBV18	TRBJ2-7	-	TGTGCCAGCTCACCGGTCGGAGCCTCCAACGAGCAGTACTTC	CASSPVGASNEQYF
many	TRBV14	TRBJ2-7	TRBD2	TGTGCCAGCAGCCAAAGAGCGGGAGTTCCCTCCTACGAGCAGTACTTC	CASSQRAGVPSYEQYF
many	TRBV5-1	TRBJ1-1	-	TGCGCCAGCAGCTTGGCCCGCCTCGGGGGCACTGAAGCTTTCTTT	CASSLARLGGTEAFF
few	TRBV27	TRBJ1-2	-	TGTGCCAGCAGTTTATCGGGGCCCCACGTGGAATTGGTTGGCTACACCTTC	CASSLSGPHVELVGYTF
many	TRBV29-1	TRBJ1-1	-	TGCAGCGTTGAACGGAGAGGCACTGAAGCTTTCTTT	CSVERRGTEAFF
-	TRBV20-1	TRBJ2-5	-	TGCAGTGCTAGACAGGGAGAGACCCAGTACTTC	CSARQGETQYF
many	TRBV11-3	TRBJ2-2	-	TGTGCCAGCAGCCCCGGGGGAGCCGGGGAGCTGTTTTTT	CASSPGGAGELFF
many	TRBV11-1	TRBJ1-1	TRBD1	TGTGCCAGCAGCCCCGAGGGTCAGGGGGCGCGAACTGAAGCTTTCTTT	CASSPEGQGARTEAFF
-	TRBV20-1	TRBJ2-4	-	TGCAGTGCTAGCGGTCAGGGCTTGGACATTCAGTACTTC	CSASGQGLDIQYF
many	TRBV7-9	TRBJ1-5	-	TGTGCCAGCAGCCAAGAAACAGGGTTGGGAAATCAGCCCCAGCATTTT	CASSQETGLGNQPQHF
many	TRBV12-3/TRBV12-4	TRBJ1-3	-	TGTGCCGGAGACCGGGACGGTGGAAACACCATATATTTT	CAGDRDGGNTIYF
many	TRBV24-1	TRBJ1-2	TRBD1	TGTGCCACCAGTGATCCAAGGACAGGGTTCGGCTACACCTTC	CATSDPRTGFGYTF
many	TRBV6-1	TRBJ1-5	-	TGTGCCAGCATGCAGGGCATCAATCAGCCCCAGCATTTT	CASMQGINQPQHF
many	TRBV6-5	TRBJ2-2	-	TGTGCCAGCAGTTGGGGCAGGGTAGTTCCCGGGGAGCTGTTTTTT	CASSWGRVVPGELFF
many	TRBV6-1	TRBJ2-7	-	TGTGCCAGCAGTGTTGAGGGCGGCAGAGGGCTCAACTCCTACGAGCAGTACTTC	CASSVEGGRGLNSYEQYF